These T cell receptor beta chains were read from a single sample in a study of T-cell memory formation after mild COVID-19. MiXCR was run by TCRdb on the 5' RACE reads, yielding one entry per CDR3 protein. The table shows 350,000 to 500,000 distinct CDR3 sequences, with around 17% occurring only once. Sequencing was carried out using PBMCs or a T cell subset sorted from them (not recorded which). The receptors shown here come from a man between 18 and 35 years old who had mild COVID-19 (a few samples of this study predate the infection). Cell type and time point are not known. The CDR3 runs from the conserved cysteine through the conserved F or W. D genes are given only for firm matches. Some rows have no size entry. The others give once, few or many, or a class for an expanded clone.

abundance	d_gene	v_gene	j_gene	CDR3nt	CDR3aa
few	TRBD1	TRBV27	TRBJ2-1	TGTGCCAGCAGTCGACTCGGGGGACAGGGATATCTATACAATGAGCAGTTCTTC	CASSRLGGQGYLYNEQFF
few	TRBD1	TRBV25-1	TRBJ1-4	TGTGCCAGCAGTGAGGACAGGGGGTACAATGAAAAACTGTTTTTT	CASSEDRGYNEKLFF
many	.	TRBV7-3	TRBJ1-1	TGTGCCAGCCGACTCGGACCCCAGAACACTGAAGCTTTCTTT	CASRLGPQNTEAFF
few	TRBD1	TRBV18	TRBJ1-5	TGTGCCAGCTCACCTTTACAGGGGGGAGGGCCCCAGCATTTT	CASSPLQGGGPQHF
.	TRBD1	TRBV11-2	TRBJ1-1	TGTGCCAGCAGCGGGGGGACAGGAGGTGAAGCTTTCTTT	CASSGGTGGEAFF
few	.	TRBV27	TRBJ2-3	TGTGCCAGCAGTTTGCATGGCGCCATCCCGGGACTAGATACGCAGTATTTT	CASSLHGAIPGLDTQYF
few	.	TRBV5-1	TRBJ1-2	TGCGCCAGCAGCGTGACGGGGGTCTATGGCTACACCTTC	CASSVTGVYGYTF
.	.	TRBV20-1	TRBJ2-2	TGCAGTGCCGGTGGGTCCGAAAACACCGGGGAGCTGTTTTTT	CSAGGSENTGELFF
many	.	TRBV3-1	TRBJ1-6	TGTGCCAGCAGCCAAGGGGCCGGGACTAAGTCACCCCTCCACTTT	CASSQGAGTKSPLHF
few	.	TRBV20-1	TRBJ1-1	TGCAGTGCTAGCGGGGCCTCAAACACTGAAGCTTTCTTT	CSASGASNTEAFF
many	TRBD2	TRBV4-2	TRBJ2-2	TGTGCCAGCAGCCTATCTAGCGGGGGGGATATGAACACCGGGGAGCTGTTTTTT	CASSLSSGGDMNTGELFF
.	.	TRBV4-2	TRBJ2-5	TGTGCCAGCAGCCAAGAACGGACGAGGGGGCAAGAGACCCAGTACTTC	CASSQERTRGQETQYF
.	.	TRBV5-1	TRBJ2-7	TGCGCCAGCAGCTTGGTCCAGGGCAACCACGAGCAGTACTTC	CASSLVQGNHEQYF
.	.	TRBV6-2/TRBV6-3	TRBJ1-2	TGTGCCAGCAGTACCCGGGACGGCCTCTACACCTTC	CASSTRDGLYTF
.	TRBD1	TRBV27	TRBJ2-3	TGTGCCAGCAGGATACAGGGGGCAAGGACGCAGTATTTT	CASRIQGARTQYF
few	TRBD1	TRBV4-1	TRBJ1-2	TGCGCCAGCAGCCAGGGGGGACAGTCTCGGGGCTACACCTTC	CASSQGGQSRGYTF
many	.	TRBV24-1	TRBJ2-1	TGTGCCACCAGTCGCTCCGGGTTCGATGAGCAGTTCTTC	CATSRSGFDEQFF